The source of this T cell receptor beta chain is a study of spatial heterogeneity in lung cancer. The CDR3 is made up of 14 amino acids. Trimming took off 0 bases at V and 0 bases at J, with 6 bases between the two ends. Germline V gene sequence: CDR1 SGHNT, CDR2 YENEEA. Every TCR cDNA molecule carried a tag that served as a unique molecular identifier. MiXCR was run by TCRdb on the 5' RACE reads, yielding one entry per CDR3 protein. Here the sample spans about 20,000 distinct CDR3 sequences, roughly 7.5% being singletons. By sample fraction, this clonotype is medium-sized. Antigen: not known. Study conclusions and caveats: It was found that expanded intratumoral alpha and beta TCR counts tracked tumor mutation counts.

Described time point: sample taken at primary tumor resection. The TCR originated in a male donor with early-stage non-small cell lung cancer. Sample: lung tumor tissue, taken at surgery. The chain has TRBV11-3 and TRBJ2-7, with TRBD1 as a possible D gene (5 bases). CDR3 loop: CASSLDDSSYEQYF. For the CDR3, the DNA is TGTGCCAGCAGCTTAGATGACAGCTCCTACGAGCAGTACTTC.